A selection of T cell receptor beta chains follows, all from one sample in a study of long-term antiretroviral therapy in people with HIV. Only in-frame clones appear in the TCRdb table, and some are missing; sequencing was by immunoSEQ multiplex PCR. Of under 20,000 clones listed, 75% to 85% were seen once; the top ten hold 4.5%. The input for sequencing was unsorted PBMCs, taken 0.1 years before starting antiretroviral therapy. These receptors all come from a man younger than 35 with HIV. CDR3s leave out the opening cysteine and the closing phenylalanine or tryptophan. A D gene is named only where the DNA matches it firmly. Clone size is not always given. Where it is, it says once, few, many or a class for expanded clones.

V gene: TRBV11-2
J gene: TRBJ2-6
D gene: .
clone size: .
CDR3 protein: ASSLVGYGANVLT

V gene: TRBV28
J gene: TRBJ2-7
D gene: TRBD2
clone size: .
CDR3 protein: ASSPAASGSYEQY

V gene: TRBV13
J gene: TRBJ1-2
D gene: TRBD1
clone size: once
CDR3 protein: ASSPRDRGAGGYT

V gene: TRBV15
J gene: TRBJ1-5
D gene: TRBD1
clone size: once
CDR3 protein: ATSRDQGGQPQH

V gene: TRBV5-1
J gene: TRBJ1-5
D gene: .
clone size: .
CDR3 protein: ASSLKTSGSPNQPQH

V gene: TRBV2
J gene: TRBJ2-5
D gene: .
clone size: .
CDR3 protein: ASSEGGGGFQETQY

V gene: TRBV19
J gene: TRBJ1-1
D gene: TRBD1
clone size: .
CDR3 protein: ASRQGTHTANTEAF

V gene: TRBV5-1
J gene: TRBJ2-1
D gene: TRBD2
clone size: .
CDR3 protein: ASSSPRTRSSYNEQF

V gene: TRBV15
J gene: TRBJ2-5
D gene: .
clone size: medium-sized
CDR3 protein: ATSRGYGEETQY

V gene: TRBV19
J gene: TRBJ2-3
D gene: TRBD2
clone size: few
CDR3 protein: ASSPGGGTDTQY

V gene: TRBV9
J gene: TRBJ2-1
D gene: TRBD1
clone size: .
CDR3 protein: ASSAWTGGNNEQF

V gene: TRBV27
J gene: TRBJ1-6
D gene: .
clone size: .
CDR3 protein: ASSLGGRTGSPLH

V gene: TRBV15
J gene: TRBJ2-2
D gene: .
clone size: .
CDR3 protein: ATSSPRDRNTGELF

V gene: TRBV19
J gene: TRBJ1-2
D gene: .
clone size: few
CDR3 protein: ASSTPGGVYGYT

V gene: TRBV5-4
J gene: TRBJ2-4
D gene: .
clone size: few
CDR3 protein: ASSHRDARGY

V gene: TRBV27
J gene: TRBJ2-1
D gene: .
clone size: .
CDR3 protein: ASRDRPGTSYNEQF

V gene: TRBV9
J gene: TRBJ2-5
D gene: .
clone size: .
CDR3 protein: ASSVGGRPFQETQY

V gene: TRBV7-2
J gene: TRBJ2-7
D gene: .
clone size: .
CDR3 protein: ASSLVVGANEQY

V gene: TRBV9
J gene: TRBJ1-2
D gene: TRBD1
clone size: .
CDR3 protein: ASSARQGATYGYT

V gene: TRBV5-8
J gene: TRBJ1-2
D gene: .
clone size: .
CDR3 protein: ASSPRTRQTNYGYT

V gene: TRBV27
J gene: TRBJ1-1
D gene: TRBD1
clone size: few
CDR3 protein: ASGTGGLMISAF

V gene: TRBV6-5
J gene: TRBJ2-1
D gene: .
clone size: .
CDR3 protein: ASSSKRWHEQF

V gene: TRBV19
J gene: TRBJ1-1
D gene: TRBD1
clone size: .
CDR3 protein: ASSRITGTGDITEAF

V gene: TRBV10-3
J gene: TRBJ1-6
D gene: .
clone size: .
CDR3 protein: AISESGVGNSPLH

V gene: TRBV19
J gene: TRBJ2-7
D gene: TRBD1
clone size: .
CDR3 protein: ASTLSGTGYLEQY